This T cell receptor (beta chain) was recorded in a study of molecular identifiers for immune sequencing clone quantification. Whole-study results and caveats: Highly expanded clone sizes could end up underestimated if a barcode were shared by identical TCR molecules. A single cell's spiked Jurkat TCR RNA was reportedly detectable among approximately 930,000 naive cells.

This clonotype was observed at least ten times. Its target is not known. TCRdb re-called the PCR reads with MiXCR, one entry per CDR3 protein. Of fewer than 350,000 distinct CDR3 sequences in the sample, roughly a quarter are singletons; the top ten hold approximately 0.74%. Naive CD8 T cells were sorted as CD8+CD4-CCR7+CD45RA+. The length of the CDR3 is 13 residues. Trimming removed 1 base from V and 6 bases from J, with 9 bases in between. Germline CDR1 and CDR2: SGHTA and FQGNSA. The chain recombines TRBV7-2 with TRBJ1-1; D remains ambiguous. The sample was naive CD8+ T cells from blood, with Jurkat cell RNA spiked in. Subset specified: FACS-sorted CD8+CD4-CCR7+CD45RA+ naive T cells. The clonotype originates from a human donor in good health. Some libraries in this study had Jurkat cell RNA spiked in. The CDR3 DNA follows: TGTGCCAGCAGCTTAGTCGCGGTCTCTGAAGCTTTCTTT. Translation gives CASSLVAVSEAFF.